The entry that follows covers one T cell receptor (beta chain) sequence. Original analysis: ImmunoSEQ gave junction-only sequences without quality scores, so filtering differed. Clones were read by immunoSEQ multiplex PCR, and TCRdb kept only the in-frame ones, dropping some. V, J and clone size reflect that table, while D and trimming were determined from the DNA. Of approximately 1,000,000 clones listed, approximately 80% are singletons. Only Caucasian adults living in Nashville, Tennessee served as donors. Partitioning of CD4+ cells yielded a CD45RA+ naive subset and a CD45RA-negative memory subset. This CDR3 is 14 amino acids long. Trimming took off 4 bases at V and 6 bases at J, with 16 bases between the two ends. Germline-derived CDR1 and CDR2 are KGHSH and LQKENI. The data were obtained in a study of shared clonotypes between healthy human individuals. Study-level information: Researchers assigned three CD4 naive, three CD4 memory, two CD8 naive and one CD8 memory plate to each donor.

The sample comprised memory CD4+ T cells from PBMCs. Documented subset: CD45RA-negative fraction. The receptor comes from a young man in good health. Some clones in this sample may be carry-over from other donors' samples. The chain joins TRBV18 to TRBJ2-7; tentatively, D is TRBD2 (6 bases). The CDR3 nucleotides are TGTGCCAGCTCACGACAATCCGGGACTTCCGAGCAGTACTTC. Protein sequence: CASSRQSGTSEQYF.